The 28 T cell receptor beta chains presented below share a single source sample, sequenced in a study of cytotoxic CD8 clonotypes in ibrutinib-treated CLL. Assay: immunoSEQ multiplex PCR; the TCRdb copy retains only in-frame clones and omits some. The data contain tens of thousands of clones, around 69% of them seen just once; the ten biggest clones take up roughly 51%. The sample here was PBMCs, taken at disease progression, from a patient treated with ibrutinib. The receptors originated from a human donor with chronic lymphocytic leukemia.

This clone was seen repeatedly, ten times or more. This CDR3 is CASSPDRGDYEQYF. In DNA form, the CDR3 reads TGTGCCAGCAGCCCGGACAGGGGGGATTACGAGCAGTACTTC. The V and J genes are TRBV13 and TRBJ2-7; TRBD1 agrees at 10 bases. With 5 bases clipped from V and 4 bases from J, the junction kept 5 bases outside the gene matches. The CDR3 runs 14 residues. Germline V gene sequence: CDR1 PRHDT, CDR2 FYEKMQ (reference sequence).

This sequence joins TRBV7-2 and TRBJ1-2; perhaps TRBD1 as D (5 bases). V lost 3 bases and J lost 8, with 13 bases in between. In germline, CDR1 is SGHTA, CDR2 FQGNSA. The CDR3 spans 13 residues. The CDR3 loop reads CASSFGGGRGYTF. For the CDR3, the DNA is TGTGCCAGCAGCTTCGGCGGGGGTCGGGGCTACACCTTC.

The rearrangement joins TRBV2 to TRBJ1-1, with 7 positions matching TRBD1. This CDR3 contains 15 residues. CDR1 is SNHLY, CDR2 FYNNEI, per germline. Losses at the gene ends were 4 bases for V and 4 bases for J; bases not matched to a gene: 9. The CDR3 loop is CASSAIRGGFTEAFF. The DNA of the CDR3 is TGTGCCAGCAGTGCAATCAGGGGGGGTTTCACTGAAGCTTTCTTT.

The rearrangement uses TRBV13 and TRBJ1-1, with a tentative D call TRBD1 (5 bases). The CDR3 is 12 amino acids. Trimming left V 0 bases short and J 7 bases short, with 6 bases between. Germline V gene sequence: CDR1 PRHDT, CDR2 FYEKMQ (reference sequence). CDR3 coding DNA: TGTGCCAGCAGCTTAGGGACAGATGAAGCTTTCTTT. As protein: CASSLGTDEAFF.

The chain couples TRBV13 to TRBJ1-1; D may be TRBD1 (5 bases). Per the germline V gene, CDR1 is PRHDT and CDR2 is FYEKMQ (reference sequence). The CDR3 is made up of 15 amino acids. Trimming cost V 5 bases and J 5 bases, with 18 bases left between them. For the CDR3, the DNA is TGTGCCAGCAGCACCCGGGACCGCCTCGAAACTGAAGCTTTCTTT. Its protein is CASSTRDRLETEAFF. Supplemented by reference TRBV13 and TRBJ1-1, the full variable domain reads AAGVIQSPRHLIKEKRETATLKCYPIPRHDTVYWYQQGPGQDPQFLISFYEKMQSDKGSIPDRFSAQQFSDYHSELNMSSLELGDSALYFCASSTRDRLETEAFFGQGTRLTVV.

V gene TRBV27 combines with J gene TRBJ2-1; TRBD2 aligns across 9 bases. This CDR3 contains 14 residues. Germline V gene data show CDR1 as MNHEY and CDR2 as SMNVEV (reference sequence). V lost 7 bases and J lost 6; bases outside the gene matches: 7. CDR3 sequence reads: CASNRAGGVNEQFF. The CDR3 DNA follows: TGTGCCAGCAACCGGGCGGGGGGGGTCAATGAGCAGTTCTTC.

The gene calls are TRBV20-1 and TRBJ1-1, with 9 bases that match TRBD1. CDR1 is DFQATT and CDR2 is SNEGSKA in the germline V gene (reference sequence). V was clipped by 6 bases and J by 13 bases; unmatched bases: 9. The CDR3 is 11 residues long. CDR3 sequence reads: CSARDREGVFF. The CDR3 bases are TGCAGTGCCAGGGACAGGGAGGGAGTTTTCTTT.

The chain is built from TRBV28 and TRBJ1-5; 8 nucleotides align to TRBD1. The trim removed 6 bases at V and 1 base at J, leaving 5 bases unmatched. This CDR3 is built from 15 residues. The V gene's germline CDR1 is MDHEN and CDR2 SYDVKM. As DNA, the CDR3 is TGTGCCAGCAGACCCGGGACAGGAAGCAATCAGCCCCAGCATTTT. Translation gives CASRPGTGSNQPQHF.

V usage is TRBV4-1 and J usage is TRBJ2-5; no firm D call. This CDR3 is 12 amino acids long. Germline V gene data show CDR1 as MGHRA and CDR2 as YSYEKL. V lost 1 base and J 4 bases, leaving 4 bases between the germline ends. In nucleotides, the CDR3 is TGCGCCAGCAGCCAAGCGGGAGAGACCCAGTACTTC. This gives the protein CASSQAGETQYF.

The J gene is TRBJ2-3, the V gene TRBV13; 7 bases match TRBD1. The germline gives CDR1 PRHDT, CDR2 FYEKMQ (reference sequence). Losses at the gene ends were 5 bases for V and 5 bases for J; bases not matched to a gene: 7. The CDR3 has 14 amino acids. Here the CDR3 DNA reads TGTGCCAGCAGCCCGCGACAGGGAAAAGATACGCAGTATTTT. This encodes CASSPRQGKDTQYF.

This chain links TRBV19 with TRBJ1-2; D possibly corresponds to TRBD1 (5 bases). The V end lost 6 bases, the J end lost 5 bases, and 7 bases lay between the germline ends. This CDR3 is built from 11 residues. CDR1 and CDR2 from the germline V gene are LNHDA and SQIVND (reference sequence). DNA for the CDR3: TGTGCCAGTAGCACAGGTTATGGCTACACCTTC. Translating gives CASSTGYGYTF.

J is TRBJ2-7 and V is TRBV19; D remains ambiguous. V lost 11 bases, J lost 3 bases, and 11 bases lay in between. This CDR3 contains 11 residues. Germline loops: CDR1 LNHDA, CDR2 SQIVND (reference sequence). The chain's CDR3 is CAPKPDYEQYF. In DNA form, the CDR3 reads TGTGCCCCCAAACCGGACTACGAGCAGTACTTC.

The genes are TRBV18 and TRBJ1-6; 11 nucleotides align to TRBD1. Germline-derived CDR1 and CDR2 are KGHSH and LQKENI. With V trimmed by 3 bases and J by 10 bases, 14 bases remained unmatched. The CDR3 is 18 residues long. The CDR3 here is CASSPVPHSGTGGSPLHF. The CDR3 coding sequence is TGTGCCAGCTCACCTGTACCCCACTCCGGGACAGGGGGATCACCCCTCCACTTT.

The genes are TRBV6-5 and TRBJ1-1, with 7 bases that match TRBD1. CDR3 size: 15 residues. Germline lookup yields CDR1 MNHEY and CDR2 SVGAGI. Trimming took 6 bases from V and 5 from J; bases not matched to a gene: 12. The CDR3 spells CASSRDRHRDTEAFF. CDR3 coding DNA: TGTGCCAGCAGCCGGGACAGACACCGGGATACTGAAGCTTTCTTT.

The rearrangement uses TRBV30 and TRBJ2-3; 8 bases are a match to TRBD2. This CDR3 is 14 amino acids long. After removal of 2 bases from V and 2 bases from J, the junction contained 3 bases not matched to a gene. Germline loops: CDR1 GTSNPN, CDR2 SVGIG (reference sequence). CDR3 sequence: CAWSFSGVTDTQYF. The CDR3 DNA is TGTGCCTGGAGTTTTAGCGGGGTCACAGATACGCAGTATTTT.

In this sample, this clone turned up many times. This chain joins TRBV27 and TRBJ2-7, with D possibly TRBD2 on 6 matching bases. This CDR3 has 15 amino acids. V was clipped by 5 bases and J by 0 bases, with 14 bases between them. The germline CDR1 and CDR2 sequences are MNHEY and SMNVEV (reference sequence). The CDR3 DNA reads TGTGCCAGCAGTCCCGGGGCGGGGTTCTCCTACGAGCAGTACTTC. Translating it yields CASSPGAGFSYEQYF.

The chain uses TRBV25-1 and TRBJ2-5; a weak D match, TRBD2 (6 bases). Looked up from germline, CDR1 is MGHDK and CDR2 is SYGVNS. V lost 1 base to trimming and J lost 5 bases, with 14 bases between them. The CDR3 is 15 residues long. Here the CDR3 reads CASSEWASGVETQYF. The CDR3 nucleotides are TGTGCCAGCAGTGAATGGGCCTCGGGGGTCGAGACCCAGTACTTC.

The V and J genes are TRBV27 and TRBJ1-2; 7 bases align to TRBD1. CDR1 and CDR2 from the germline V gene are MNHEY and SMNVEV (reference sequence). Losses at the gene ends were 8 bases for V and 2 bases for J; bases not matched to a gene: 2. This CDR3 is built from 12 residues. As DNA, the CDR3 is TGTGCCAGCCTGGGACAGAACTATGGCTACACCTTC. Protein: CASLGQNYGYTF.

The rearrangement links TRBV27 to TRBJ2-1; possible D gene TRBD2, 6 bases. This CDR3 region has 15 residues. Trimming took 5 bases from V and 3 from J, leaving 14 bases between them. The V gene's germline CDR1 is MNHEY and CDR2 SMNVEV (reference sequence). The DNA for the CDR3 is TGTGCCAGCAGTCCCCCTTACGGGGGCTACAATGAGCAGTTCTTC. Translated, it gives CASSPPYGGYNEQFF.

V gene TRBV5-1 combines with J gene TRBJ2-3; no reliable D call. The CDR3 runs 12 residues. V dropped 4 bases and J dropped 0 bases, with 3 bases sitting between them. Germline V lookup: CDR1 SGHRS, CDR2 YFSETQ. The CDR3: CASSASTDTQYF. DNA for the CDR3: TGCGCCAGCAGCGCGAGCACAGATACGCAGTATTTT.

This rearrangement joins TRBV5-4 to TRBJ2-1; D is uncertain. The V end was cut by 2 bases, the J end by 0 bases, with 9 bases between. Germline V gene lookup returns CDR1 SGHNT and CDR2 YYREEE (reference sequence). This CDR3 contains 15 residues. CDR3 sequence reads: CASSFGFSSYNEQFF. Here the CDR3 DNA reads TGTGCCAGCAGCTTTGGGTTTAGCTCCTACAATGAGCAGTTCTTC.

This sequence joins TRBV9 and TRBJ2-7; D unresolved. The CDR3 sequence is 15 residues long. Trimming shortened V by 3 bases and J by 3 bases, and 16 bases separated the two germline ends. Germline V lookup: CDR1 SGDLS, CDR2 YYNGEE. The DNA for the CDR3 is TGTGCCAGCAGCGAGGCTCCGGACGTCCTCTACGAGCAGTACTTC. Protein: CASSEAPDVLYEQYF.

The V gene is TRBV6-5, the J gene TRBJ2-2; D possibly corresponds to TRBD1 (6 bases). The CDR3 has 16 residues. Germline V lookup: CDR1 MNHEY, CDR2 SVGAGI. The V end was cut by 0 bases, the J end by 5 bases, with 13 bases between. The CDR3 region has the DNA TGTGCCAGCAGTTACTCGTCTCTGGGGGCTACCGGGGAGCTGTTTTTT. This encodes CASSYSSLGATGELFF.

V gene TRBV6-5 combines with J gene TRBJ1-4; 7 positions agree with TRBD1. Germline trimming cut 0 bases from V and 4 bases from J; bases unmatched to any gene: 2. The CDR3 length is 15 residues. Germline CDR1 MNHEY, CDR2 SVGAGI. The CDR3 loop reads CASSYSTGVNEKLFF. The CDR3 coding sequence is TGTGCCAGCAGTTACTCAACAGGGGTTAATGAAAAACTGTTTTTT.

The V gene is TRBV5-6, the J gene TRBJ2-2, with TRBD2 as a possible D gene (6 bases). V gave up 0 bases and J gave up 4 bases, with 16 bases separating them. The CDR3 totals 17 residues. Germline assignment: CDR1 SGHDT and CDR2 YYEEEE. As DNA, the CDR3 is TGTGCCAGCAGCTTGGCGGTGGGAGCGGGTCTCACCGGGGAGCTGTTTTTT. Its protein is CASSLAVGAGLTGELFF.

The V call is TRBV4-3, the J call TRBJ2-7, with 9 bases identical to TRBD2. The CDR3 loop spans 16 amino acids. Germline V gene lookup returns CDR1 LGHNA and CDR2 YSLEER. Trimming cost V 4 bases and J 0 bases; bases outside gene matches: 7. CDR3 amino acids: CASSPTRAGGSYEQYF. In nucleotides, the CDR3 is TGCGCCAGCAGCCCGACGCGAGCGGGGGGCTCCTACGAGCAGTACTTC.

CDR3 amino acids: CASSAKRDRRSGELFF. The CDR3 DNA reads TGTGCCAGCAGCGCGAAGAGGGACAGAAGGTCCGGGGAGCTGTTTTTT. The chain links TRBV9 to TRBJ2-2; 7 bases align to TRBD1. Germline loops: CDR1 SGDLS, CDR2 YYNGEE. Trimming at V came to 3 bases and at J to 6 bases, leaving 11 bases not matched to a gene. The CDR3 sequence is 16 residues long.

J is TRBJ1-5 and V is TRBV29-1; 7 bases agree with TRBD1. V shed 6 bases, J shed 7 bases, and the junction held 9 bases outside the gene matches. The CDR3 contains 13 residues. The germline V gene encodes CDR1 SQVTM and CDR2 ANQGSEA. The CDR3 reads CSVLQGREQPQHF. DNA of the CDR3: TGCAGCGTCCTACAGGGGAGGGAACAGCCCCAGCATTTT.